The clone carrying this T cell receptor beta chain is a singleton in its sample. Followed over time, Seattle patients had been enrolled while infection was active. The data were taken from a study of blood T cell repertoires in COVID-19. Study context: The United States, Italy and Spain were the sources of the acute and convalescent COVID-19 samples. The analysed material was cDNA or gDNA that came from T cells, B-cell-depleted T cells, or PBMCs.

Original data processing: Amplifying reference gene primers gave estimates of nucleated cell counts. Method: immunoSEQ multiplex PCR; TCRdb's copy keeps in-frame clones and lacks some. The V and J calls and clone size were taken over from that table, and D and trimming were inferred from the DNA. The profile covers 300,000 to 400,000 clones, with roughly 86% appearing a single time and 6% to 8% taken by the ten largest. The source of this sequence is a woman in her seventies with COVID-19, enrolled during active disease. Sequenced: peripheral blood.

Here the CDR3 reads CASSSNTFYGYTF. The DNA of the CDR3 is TGTGCCAGCAGTAGTAACACCTTTTATGGCTACACCTTC. The chain has TRBV12-3 or TRBV12-4 and TRBJ1-2; D is ambiguous. The CDR3 extends over 13 amino acids. Trimming pared 5 bases from V and 5 bases from J, leaving 12 bases between.